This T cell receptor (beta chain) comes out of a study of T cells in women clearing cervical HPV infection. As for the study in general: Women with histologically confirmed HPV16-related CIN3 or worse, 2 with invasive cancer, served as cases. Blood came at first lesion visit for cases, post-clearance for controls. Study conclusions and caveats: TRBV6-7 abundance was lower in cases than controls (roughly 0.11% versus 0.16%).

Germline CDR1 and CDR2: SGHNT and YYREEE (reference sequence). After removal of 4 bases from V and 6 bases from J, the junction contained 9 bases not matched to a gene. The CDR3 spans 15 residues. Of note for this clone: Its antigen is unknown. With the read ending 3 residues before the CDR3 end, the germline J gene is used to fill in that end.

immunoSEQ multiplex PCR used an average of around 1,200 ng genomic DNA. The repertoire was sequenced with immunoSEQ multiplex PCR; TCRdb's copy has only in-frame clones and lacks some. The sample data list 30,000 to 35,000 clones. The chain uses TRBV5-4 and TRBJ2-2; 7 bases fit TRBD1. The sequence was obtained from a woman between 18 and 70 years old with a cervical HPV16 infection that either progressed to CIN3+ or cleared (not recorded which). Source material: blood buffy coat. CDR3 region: CASSDTGAFAGELFF. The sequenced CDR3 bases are TGTGCCAGCAGCGACACAGGGGCGTTCGCCGGGGAG.